The 32 T cell receptor beta chains below all came from one sample that was sequenced in a study of shared clonotypes between healthy human individuals. CD45RO-negative cells were positively selected for CCR7, leaving out terminally differentiated effector memory CD45RA+ cells. Sequencing used immunoSEQ multiplex PCR; TCRdb keeps in-frame clones, though not all of them. Among 2 million or so clones, roughly 94% were seen once, and the ten largest hold 0.9% to 1.4%. Sample: naive CD8+ T cells sorted from blood. The source is a man aged 18-30 years in good health.

This chain joins TRBV25-1 and TRBJ2-7; no firm D call. V lost 0 bases and J lost 4, with 7 bases in between. The CDR3 has 13 residues. Germline loops: CDR1 MGHDK, CDR2 SYGVNS. The CDR3: CASSEYIGYEQYF. The DNA of the CDR3 is TGTGCCAGCAGTGAATATATTGGGTACGAGCAGTACTTC.

This rearrangement joins TRBV29-1 to TRBJ2-7; D might be TRBD1 (6 bases). Trimming removed 1 base at V and 2 bases at J, with 21 bases between. Germline CDR1 SQVTM, CDR2 ANQGSEA. The CDR3 extends over 17 amino acids. CDR3 nucleotide sequence: TGCAGCGTTGAAGGAGAGGACAGACCATGGGGTACCTACGAGCAGTACTTC. Encoded protein: CSVEGEDRPWGTYEQYF.

The V gene is TRBV6-6, the J gene TRBJ1-4, with D possibly matching TRBD1 (6 bases). The CDR3 extends over 16 amino acids. Trimming stripped 1 base from V and 0 bases from J, with 9 bases between. In germline, CDR1 is MNHNY, CDR2 SVGAGI (reference sequence). CDR3 in amino acids: CASSYWTVATNEKLFF. For the CDR3, the DNA is TGTGCCAGCAGTTACTGGACAGTCGCAACTAATGAAAAACTGTTTTTT.

The rearrangement links TRBV4-1 to TRBJ1-4; D remains ambiguous. V lost 0 bases and J 0 bases, leaving 5 bases between the germline ends. This CDR3 comprises 15 residues. The germline V gene has CDR1 MGHRA and CDR2 YSYEKL. The CDR3 spells CASSQDTTTNEKLFF. Written as DNA, the CDR3 is TGCGCCAGCAGCCAAGATACCACAACTAATGAAAAACTGTTTTTT.

The J gene is TRBJ2-7, the V gene TRBV2, with 7 bases identical to TRBD2. The junction had 5 bases not matched to a gene; V was cut back by 3 bases and J by 0 bases. CDR1 SNHLY and CDR2 FYNNEI come from the germline V gene. CDR3 length: 15 amino acids. The CDR3 is CASSEGREFSYEQYF. DNA for the CDR3: TGTGCCAGCAGTGAGGGGCGGGAGTTCTCCTACGAGCAGTACTTC. The whole variable domain, remainder taken from reference TRBV2 and TRBJ2-7, is EPEVTQTPSHQVTQMGQEVILRCVPISNHLYFYWYRQILGQKVEFLVSFYNNEISEKSEIFDDQFSVERPDGSNFTLKIRSTKLEDSAMYFCASSEGREFSYEQYFGPGTRLTVT.

The chain couples TRBV27 to TRBJ2-7, with D tentatively TRBD1 (6 bases). CDR1 and CDR2 (germline): MNHEY, SMNVEV (reference sequence). The CDR3 is 15 residues long. The ends were cut back, 5 bases at V and 0 bases at J, with 14 bases in the middle. The CDR3 protein is CASSPYRDISYEQYF. In DNA form, the CDR3 reads TGTGCCAGCAGTCCCTATCGGGACATCTCCTACGAGCAGTACTTC.

The rearrangement joins TRBV30 to TRBJ2-1; D is unclear. This CDR3 is built from 17 residues. V dropped 3 bases and J dropped 4 bases, with 22 bases sitting between them. Germline CDR1 is GTSNPN and CDR2 is SVGIG (reference sequence). The CDR3 DNA is TGTGCCTGGAGACCTGAACGGACCGCTCTTTCTTACAATGAGCAGTTCTTC. It yields the protein CAWRPERTALSYNEQFF.

In regard to this clone: Different DNA sequences within this sample yield the same CDR3. V is TRBV5-6 and J is TRBJ2-7; the D gene is possibly TRBD1 (5 bases). The germline V gene encodes CDR1 SGHDT and CDR2 YYEEEE. The CDR3 length is 12 residues. Trimming left V 4 bases short and J 3 bases short, with 8 bases between. The CDR3 spells CASSRDSYEQYF. The CDR3 nucleotides read TGTGCCAGCAGCAGAGACAGCTACGAGCAGTACTTC.

This chain uses TRBV28 with TRBJ1-2; weak D call: TRBD1 (5 bases). The germline CDR1 and CDR2 sequences are MDHEN and SYDVKM. CDR3 length: 16 residues. V was clipped by 6 bases and J by 0 bases, with 17 bases between them. CDR3 region: CASSFILAGPNYGYTF. The CDR3 DNA is TGTGCCAGCAGCTTTATACTTGCGGGACCTAACTATGGCTACACCTTC.

The genes are TRBV14 and TRBJ2-7, with D perhaps TRBD1 (6 bases). V dropped 0 bases and J dropped 3 bases, with 12 bases sitting between them. CDR1 SGHDN and CDR2 FVKESK come from the germline V gene. There are 15 residues in the CDR3. CDR3 amino acids: CASSQDWTEIYEQYF. The CDR3 DNA is TGTGCCAGCAGCCAAGATTGGACAGAAATCTACGAGCAGTACTTC.

This chain uses TRBV6-5 with TRBJ1-1; D may be TRBD1 (5 bases). CDR1 MNHEY and CDR2 SVGAGI come from the germline V gene. This CDR3 has 15 residues. V lost 1 base and J lost 1, with 10 bases in between. For the CDR3, the DNA is TGTGCCAGCAGTTACTTTCGGGACGGGAACACTGAAGCTTTCTTT. Translated: CASSYFRDGNTEAFF.

The chain combines TRBV6-1 with TRBJ1-5, with a weak D call TRBD1 (6 bases). Between the trimmed V and J ends, which lost 11 bases and 5 bases, there was a span of 19 bases. The CDR3 runs to 14 residues. The germline V gene has CDR1 MNHNS and CDR2 SASEGT. CDR3 in DNA: TGTGCCGGCATTGGGACATTTGGCTATCAGCCCCAGCATTTT. Translating gives CAGIGTFGYQPQHF.

V is TRBV5-1 and J is TRBJ1-1; D is perhaps TRBD1 (6 bases). The CDR3 spans 13 residues. Per the germline V gene, CDR1 is SGHRS and CDR2 is YFSETQ. With 2 bases removed from V and 9 bases from J, the gap between germline ends came to 14 bases. CDR3 coding DNA: TGCGCCAGCAGCTTAGGGGACAACGGGCAAGCTTTCTTT. Encoded protein: CASSLGDNGQAFF.

V usage is TRBV4-3 and J usage is TRBJ1-2; 9 bases map to TRBD1. Germline assignment: CDR1 LGHNA and CDR2 YSLEER. With 6 bases clipped from V and 4 bases from J, the junction kept 9 bases outside the gene matches. The CDR3 totals 15 residues. CDR3 in amino acids: CASRREGTGLYGYTF. Here the CDR3 DNA reads TGCGCCAGCAGACGAGAGGGGACAGGGCTCTATGGCTACACCTTC.

The V gene is TRBV13, the J gene TRBJ2-1; a weak D match, TRBD2 (5 bases). Trimming cost V 5 bases and J 4 bases, with 12 bases left between them. Germline V lookup: CDR1 PRHDT, CDR2 FYEKMQ (reference sequence). The CDR3 has 14 amino acids. Here the CDR3 reads CASSTGERYNEQFF. The CDR3 bases are TGTGCCAGCAGCACTGGGGAGCGGTACAATGAGCAGTTCTTC. Full variable domain (remainder filled in from reference TRBV13 and TRBJ2-1): AAGVIQSPRHLIKEKRETATLKCYPIPRHDTVYWYQQGPGQDPQFLISFYEKMQSDKGSIPDRFSAQQFSDYHSELNMSSLELGDSALYFCASSTGERYNEQFFGPGTRLTVL.

The genes are TRBV9 and TRBJ1-1, with 9 bases identical to TRBD1. The germline gives CDR1 SGDLS, CDR2 YYNGEE. V shed 0 bases and J 3 bases; nucleotides not matched to a gene: 6. The CDR3 totals 16 residues. In nucleotides, the CDR3 is TGTGCCAGCAGCGTAGGTCCGGGACAGGGCTACACTGAAGCTTTCTTT. As protein: CASSVGPGQGYTEAFF.

On this clone: Other nucleotide sequences in the sample specify the same CDR3. V gene TRBV27 combines with J gene TRBJ1-2; D is unclear. The V end lost 3 bases, the J end lost 6 bases, and 11 bases lay between the germline ends. The CDR3 totals 13 residues. Germline V lookup: CDR1 MNHEY, CDR2 SMNVEV (reference sequence). The CDR3 sequence is CASSLLGGDGYTF. Here the CDR3 DNA reads TGTGCCAGCAGTTTGCTGGGTGGAGATGGCTACACCTTC.

The chain links TRBV5-4 to TRBJ2-7; D is uncertain. The germline gives CDR1 SGHNT, CDR2 YYREEE (reference sequence). Trimming cost V 1 base and J 0 bases, with 11 bases left between them. This CDR3 region has 15 residues. This chain's CDR3 is CASSLSPSFSYEQYF. For the CDR3, the DNA is TGTGCCAGCAGCTTGTCTCCATCCTTCTCCTACGAGCAGTACTTC.

The chain has TRBV10-3 and TRBJ1-3, with 8 bases lining up with TRBD1. The CDR3 covers 18 residues. Germline trimming cut 0 bases from V and 4 bases from J; bases unmatched to any gene: 11. Germline CDR1 ENHRY, CDR2 SYGVKD. The DNA of the CDR3 is TGTGCCATCAGTGAGTCGAATCCCCAGGGGGCAGGAGGAAACACCATATATTTT. This sequence encodes CAISESNPQGAGGNTIYF.

This rearrangement joins TRBV14 to TRBJ2-3; 8 bases match TRBD1. The V segment lost 0 bases and the J segment 4 bases; nucleotides outside the gene matches: 3. CDR3 size: 15 residues. In germline, CDR1 is SGHDN, CDR2 FVKESK. The CDR3 sequence is CASSQEGQGADTQYF. The CDR3 DNA sequence: TGTGCCAGCAGCCAAGAAGGACAGGGAGCAGATACGCAGTATTTT.

V usage is TRBV27 and J usage is TRBJ1-4; TRBD1 is a possible D gene (5 bases). In germline, CDR1 is MNHEY, CDR2 SMNVEV (reference sequence). V dropped 3 bases and J dropped 2 bases, with 10 bases sitting between them. The CDR3 consists of 15 residues. Written as DNA, the CDR3 is TGTGCCAGCAGTTTGGGACGGGGGACTAATGAAAAACTGTTTTTT. Its protein product is CASSLGRGTNEKLFF.

V is TRBV5-8 and J is TRBJ2-7; D unresolved. Germline lookup yields CDR1 SGHTS and CDR2 YDEGEE. Trimming removed 2 bases from V and 0 bases from J, with 12 bases in between. The CDR3 is made up of 15 amino acids. The CDR3 is CASSLSGGLSYEQYF. CDR3 DNA sequence: TGTGCCAGCAGCTTAAGTGGTGGCCTCTCCTACGAGCAGTACTTC.

The chain employs TRBV11-2 and TRBJ2-7; D remains unclear. V was trimmed by 5 bases and J by 6 bases, leaving 11 bases between them. The CDR3 is 12 amino acids. The V gene's germline CDR1 is SGHAT and CDR2 FQNNGV. DNA for the CDR3: TGTGCCAGCAGCCCGCCAGAGTTCGAGCAGTACTTC. Protein product: CASSPPEFEQYF.

The CDR3 region is CASSSGLAGGGETQYF. DNA for the CDR3: TGTGCCAGCAGCTCGGGACTAGCGGGAGGGGGAGAGACCCAGTACTTC. The chain combines TRBV7-9 with TRBJ2-5, with TRBD2 identical over 16 bases. The length of the CDR3 is 16 residues. V was clipped by 4 bases and J by 4 bases; unmatched bases: 3. The germline V gene has CDR1 SEHNR and CDR2 FQNEAQ (reference sequence). Looking up the rest from reference TRBV7-9 and TRBJ2-5 gives the full variable domain: DTGVSQNPRHKITKRGQNVTFRCDPISEHNRLYWYRQTLGQGPEFLTYFQNEAQLEKSRLLSDRFSAERPKGSFSTLEIQRTEQGDSAMYLCASSSGLAGGGETQYFGPGTRLLVL.

The chain employs TRBV15 and TRBJ1-1, with a tentative D call TRBD1 (5 bases). V was clipped by 3 bases and J by 1 base, with 9 bases between them. Germline V gives CDR1 LNHNV, CDR2 YYDKDF (reference sequence). CDR3 length equals 14 residues. The CDR3 is CATSSTRENTEAFF. In nucleotides, the CDR3 is TGTGCCACCAGCAGTACCAGGGAGAACACTGAAGCTTTCTTT.

This clone was counted a single time. The chain employs TRBV6-5 and TRBJ2-3, with D unresolved. CDR1 and CDR2 (germline): MNHEY, SVGAGI. Trimming left V 0 bases short and J 2 bases short, with 6 bases between. The length of the CDR3 is 14 residues. For the CDR3, the DNA is TGTGCCAGCAGTTACTCGAGGCCCACAGATACGCAGTATTTT. Residues: CASSYSRPTDTQYF.

This clone was detected a few times. Other DNA sequences from this sample encode an identical CDR3 as well. J is TRBJ2-5 and V is TRBV13, with unresolved D. Per germline, CDR1 PRHDT and CDR2 FYEKMQ (reference sequence). The CDR3 has 13 residues. With 0 bases removed from V and 2 bases from J, the gap between germline ends came to 4 bases. The CDR3 DNA follows: TGTGCCAGCAGCTTAGGGACTCAAGAGACCCAGTACTTC. Residues: CASSLGTQETQYF.

The chain is built from TRBV7-8 and TRBJ2-1, with 9 positions matching TRBD2. Germline assignment: CDR1 SGHVS and CDR2 FQNEAQ. V shed 4 bases, J shed 7 bases, and the junction held 14 bases outside the gene matches. The CDR3 covers 17 residues. Here the CDR3 DNA reads TGTGCCAGCAGCTCGATCTTAGCGGGAGCAAATGAGAATGAGCAGTTCTTC. Amino acid sequence: CASSSILAGANENEQFF.

Regarding this clone: Other DNA sequences in the sample encode the same CDR3. The chain recombines TRBV25-1 with TRBJ1-5; D remains unclear. Germline V lookup: CDR1 MGHDK, CDR2 SYGVNS. V was clipped by 1 base and J by 4 bases, with 5 bases between them. The CDR3 is 13 amino acids. The CDR3 reads CASSELGNQPQHF. The CDR3 DNA reads as TGTGCCAGCAGTGAATTGGGAAATCAGCCCCAGCATTTT.

The V and J genes are TRBV6-5 and TRBJ1-4, with TRBD1 matching over 9 bases. The CDR3 totals 14 residues. Per germline, CDR1 MNHEY and CDR2 SVGAGI. Germline trimming cut 6 bases from V and 5 bases from J; bases unmatched to any gene: 4. In DNA, the CDR3 is TGTGCCAGCAGACTAGGGACAGGGAATGAAAAACTGTTTTTT. Encoded protein: CASRLGTGNEKLFF.

This chain joins TRBV27 and TRBJ2-2, with D possibly being TRBD1 (6 bases). Germline CDR1 is MNHEY and CDR2 is SMNVEV (reference sequence). The V gene lost 0 bases and the J gene lost 4 bases, with 9 bases spanning the gap. The CDR3 length is 15 residues. CDR3 bases: TGTGCCAGCAGTTTATCAAGCAGGGGCACCGGGGAGCTGTTTTTT. As protein: CASSLSSRGTGELFF.

Details on this clone: This sample includes further DNA sequences coding for the same CDR3. The genes are TRBV9 and TRBJ2-5; maybe TRBD2 (6 bases). The ends were cut back, 0 bases at V and 2 bases at J, with 11 bases in the middle. Germline V CDR1 and CDR2: SGDLS, YYNGEE. The CDR3 extends over 15 amino acids. The CDR3 is CASSVVGTAQETQYF. In DNA form, the CDR3 reads TGTGCCAGCAGCGTAGTTGGGACTGCGCAAGAGACCCAGTACTTC.